The present TCR beta chain was sequenced within a study of T cells after yellow fever vaccination. At the level of the study: It was SMART-Seq v4 Ultra Low Input that prepared the fractions with low cell numbers. The study's findings and limits: One caveat is that FACS-sorted repertoires could contain abundant clonotypes contaminating from the bulk population. There was a small share of clonotypes that showed up in both the CD4 and CD8 compartments.

With regard to this clonotype: Its specificity is unknown.

5'RACE template switching added a universal primer site and UMIs to TCR cDNA. TCRdb ran MiXCR on the 5' RACE reads and lists one entry per CDR3 protein. The sample lists around 360,000 distinct CDR3 sequences; 11% were seen once. The CDR3 loop spans 18 amino acids. Trimming left V 7 bases short and J 0 bases short, with 20 bases between. Germline V lookup: CDR1 SGHRS, CDR2 YFSETQ. The sample consisted of PBMCs, taken on the day of the first yellow fever vaccination. The sequence was collected from a young man who received the YFV17D yellow fever vaccine. The rearrangement joins TRBV5-1 to TRBJ2-6, with D uncertain. CDR3: CASPPAYSADSGANVLTF. CDR3 nucleotide sequence: TGCGCCAGCCCACCCGCCTACAGCGCCGACTCTGGGGCCAACGTCCTGACTTTC.